This TCR beta chain was profiled in a study of shared clonotypes between healthy human individuals. For the study at large: Sampling drew on donors who were a couple of women and three men aged 18 to 49. Study-wide results and caveats: Depth was large, yet rarefaction showed that sorted-subset sequencing was incomplete.

CDR1 is SGHAT and CDR2 is FQNNGV in the germline V gene. The germline V and J ends were trimmed by 0 bases and 5 bases, with 14 bases remaining between them. The CDR3 sequence is 15 residues long. This clone showed up just once. What it binds is not known. Sequencing was performed with immunoSEQ multiplex PCR; in TCRdb, only in-frame clones are kept and a portion is missing. The sample holds roughly 2.4 million clones, nearly 97% seen once. The chain uses TRBV11-2 and TRBJ2-7; D remains ambiguous. The sequenced sample consisted of naive CD4+ T cells sorted from blood. Noted subset: CD45RA+ positively selected. The receptor's source is a man aged 18 to 30 in good health. The CDR3 region has the DNA TGTGCCAGCAGCTTAGATGGGGTGGTAGGTGACGAGCAGTACTTC. Its protein product is CASSLDGVVGDEQYF.